This T cell receptor beta chain came from a study of shared clonotypes between healthy human individuals. Study overall: Three plates each covered CD4 naive and memory; CD8 naive two, CD8 memory one. Findings and limits, study-wide: A handful of donors had roughly 5.2% of their naive CD4 clonotypes in common. Larger estimated richness was generally seen in naive subsets than in memory subsets.

Per the study methods: Sequence data from immunoSEQ were junction-only and lacked quality scores; consequently, filtering differed. The data were produced by immunoSEQ multiplex PCR, yet TCRdb's version contains in-frame clones alone and is incomplete. D and trimming were read from the DNA, whereas the V and J calls and clone size are those reported in that table. Of about 1 million clones listed, about three quarters are singletons. Germline V gives CDR1 MNHNS, CDR2 SASEGT. The CDR3 loop spans 15 amino acids. With 6 bases clipped from V and 4 bases from J, the junction kept 11 bases outside the gene matches. Notes on this clone: Its antigen is undetermined.

Sequenced sample: memory CD4+ T cells sorted from blood. Documented subset: CD45RA-negative fraction. The source of this sequence is a man aged 18 to 30 in good health. This chain links TRBV6-1 with TRBJ2-7; TRBD1 matches 8 bases. CDR3 sequence reads: CASRKGTGGVYEQYF. DNA of the CDR3: TGTGCCAGCAGAAAAGGGACAGGAGGGGTGTACGAGCAGTACTTC.